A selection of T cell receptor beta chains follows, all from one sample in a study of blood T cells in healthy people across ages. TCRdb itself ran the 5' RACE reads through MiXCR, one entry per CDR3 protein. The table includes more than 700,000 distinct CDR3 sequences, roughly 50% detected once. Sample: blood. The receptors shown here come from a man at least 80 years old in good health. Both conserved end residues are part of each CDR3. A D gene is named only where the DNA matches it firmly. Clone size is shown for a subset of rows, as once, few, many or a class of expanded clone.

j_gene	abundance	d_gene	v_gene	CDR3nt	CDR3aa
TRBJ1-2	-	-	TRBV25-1	TGTGCCAGCAGTGAGCCCCAGGGTAACTATGGCTACACCTTC	CASSEPQGNYGYTF
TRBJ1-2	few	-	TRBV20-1	TGCAGTGCTAGAGGAGACACCTCGGCAGGGCACTATGGCTACACCTTC	CSARGDTSAGHYGYTF
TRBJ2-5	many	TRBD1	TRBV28	TGTGCCAGCAGCCCGACAGGGGGCGAGGAGACCCAGTACTTC	CASSPTGGEETQYF
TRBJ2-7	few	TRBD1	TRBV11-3	TGTGCCAGCAGCTTTGAAGGACAGGGCTACGAGCAGTACTTC	CASSFEGQGYEQYF
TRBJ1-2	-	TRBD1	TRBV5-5	TGTGCCAGCAGCCTCGGGACAGGGAGTGATGGCTACACCTTC	CASSLGTGSDGYTF
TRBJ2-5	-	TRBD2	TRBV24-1	TGTGCCACCAGTGATTTAGGGGCTAGCGGGAGGAAAGAGACCCAGTACTTC	CATSDLGASGRKETQYF
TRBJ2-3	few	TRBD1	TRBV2	TGTGCCAGCAGTGAGAGGACAGGGGTCAGGTACGCGTATTTT	CASSERTGVRYAYF
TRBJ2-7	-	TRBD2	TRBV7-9	TGTGCCAGCAGCTCCGGACTAGTTGGGGACGAGCAGTACTTC	CASSSGLVGDEQYF
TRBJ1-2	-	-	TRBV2	TGTGCCAGCAGCGGAGGGGCGCGGAACTATGGCTACACCTTC	CASSGGARNYGYTF
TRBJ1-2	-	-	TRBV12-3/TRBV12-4	TGTGCCAGCGGGCTCCACTATGGCTACACCTTC	CASGLHYGYTF
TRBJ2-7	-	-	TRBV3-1	TGTGCCAGCAGCCAAGGCGGGGAAGGGTCCCGCGAGCAGTACTTC	CASSQGGEGSREQYF
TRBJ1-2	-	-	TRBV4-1	TGCGCCAGCAGCCAAGATGAACAGCTCTACTCCTATGGCTACACCTTC	CASSQDEQLYSYGYTF
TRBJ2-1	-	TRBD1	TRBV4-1	TGCGCCAGCAGCCAAGAACGAGGGACAGGGAATGGGAACAATGAGCAGTTCTTC	CASSQERGTGNGNNEQFF
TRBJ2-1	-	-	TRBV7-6	TGTGCCAGCAGCTTAGCCCCCGAGAATGAGCAGTTCTTC	CASSLAPENEQFF
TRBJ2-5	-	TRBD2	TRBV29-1	TGCAGCGTGGGACTAGCCCAGACCCAGTACTTC	CSVGLAQTQYF
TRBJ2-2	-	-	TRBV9	TGTGCCAGCAGCGTATATCGGGAGAACGGGGAGCTGTTTTTT	CASSVYRENGELFF
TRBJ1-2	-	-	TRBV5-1	TGCGCCAGCAGCCCCGGCCAGGATGGCTACACCTTC	CASSPGQDGYTF
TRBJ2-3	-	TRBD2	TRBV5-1	TGCGCCAGCAGCTTGCGGCTAGCGGGCCCTGAGGGAGATACGCAGTATTTT	CASSLRLAGPEGDTQYF
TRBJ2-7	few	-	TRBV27	TGTGCCAGCAGTTTACAGGGAATCGTGATCGACGAGCAGTACTTC	CASSLQGIVIDEQYF
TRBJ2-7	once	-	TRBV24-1	TGTGCCACCAGTGGGACACCTACCTACGAGCAGTACTTC	CATSGTPTYEQYF
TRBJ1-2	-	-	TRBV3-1	TGTGCCAGCAGCCGAGCGACAGGATCGGTCACCTTC	CASSRATGSVTF
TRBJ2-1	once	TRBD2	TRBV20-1	TGCAGTGCCACCTTCCCGGGACTAGCGGGAGGGCCAAATGAGCAGTTCTTC	CSATFPGLAGGPNEQFF
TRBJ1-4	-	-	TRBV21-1	TGTGCCAGCAGCAAAGCCAACACATGGGAAAAACTGTTTTTT	CASSKANTWEKLFF
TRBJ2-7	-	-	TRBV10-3	TGTGCCATCAGTGAGTCGGTGAGCTACGAGCAGTACTTC	CAISESVSYEQYF
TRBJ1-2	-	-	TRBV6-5	TGTGCCAGCAGCGACCGGGGAAGGGATGGCTACACCTTC	CASSDRGRDGYTF
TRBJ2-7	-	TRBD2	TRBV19	TGTGCCAGTAGCCCACCGGCGGGAGGGATCGGGAATGAGCAGTACTTC	CASSPPAGGIGNEQYF
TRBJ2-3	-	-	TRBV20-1	TGCAGTGCCCCCGCGGGGGCCGGTTCCACAGATACGCAGTATTTT	CSAPAGAGSTDTQYF
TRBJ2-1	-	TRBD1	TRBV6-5	TGTGCCAGCAGTCGGGGGACAGGGGGATACAATGAGCAGTTCTTC	CASSRGTGGYNEQFF
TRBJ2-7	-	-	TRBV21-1	TGTGCCAGCAGCTCGCACAGCTCCTACGAGCAGTACTTC	CASSSHSSYEQYF
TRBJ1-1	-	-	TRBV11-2	TGTGCCAGCAGCTTAGTGGGCAGGGTAACGACTGAAGCTTTCTTT	CASSLVGRVTTEAFF
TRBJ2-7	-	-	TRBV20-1	TGCAGTGCTAACGACGGTCGTAGCTACGAGCAGTACTTC	CSANDGRSYEQYF
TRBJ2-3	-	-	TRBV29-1	TGCAGCGGGCGCACAGATACGCAGTATTTT	CSGRTDTQYF
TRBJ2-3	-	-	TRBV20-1	TGCAGTGCTAGGGGGTTTAACACAGATACGCAGTATTTT	CSARGFNTDTQYF
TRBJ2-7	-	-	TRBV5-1	TGCGCCAGCAGCTCGGTAGGCGTACTACAAGAGATCCAGTACTTC	CASSSVGVLQEIQYF
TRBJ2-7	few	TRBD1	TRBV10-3	TGTGCCATCTCGGACAGGTCCTACGAGCAGTACTTC	CAISDRSYEQYF
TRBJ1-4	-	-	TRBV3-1	TGTGCCAGCAGCCAAGATTGGGGCGGGGAACTGTTTTTT	CASSQDWGGELFF
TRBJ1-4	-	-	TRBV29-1	TGCAGCGCCCTCCTTGGGAATGAAAAACTGTTTTTT	CSALLGNEKLFF
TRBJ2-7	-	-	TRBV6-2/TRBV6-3	TGTGCCAGCAGCCACCCACCTGGGATTACTTCCTACAATGAGCAGTACTTC	CASSHPPGITSYNEQYF
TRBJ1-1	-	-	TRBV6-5	TGTGCCAGCAGCACAGGGTCGGCTGAAGCTTTCTTT	CASSTGSAEAFF
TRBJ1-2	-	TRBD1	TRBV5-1	TGCGCCAGCAGCTACGGACAGGGCCGTACTAACTATGGCTACACCTTC	CASSYGQGRTNYGYTF
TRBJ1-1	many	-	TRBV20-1	TGCAGTGCTGGGGGGATCGGGACTGAAGCTTTCTTT	CSAGGIGTEAFF
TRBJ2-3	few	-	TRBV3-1	TGTGCCAGCAGCCAAGAATTGGGTTCCACAGATACGCAGTATTTT	CASSQELGSTDTQYF
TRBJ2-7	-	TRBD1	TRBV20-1	TGCAGTGCTGAGGACAGGGGCCGCTCCTACGAGCAGTACTTC	CSAEDRGRSYEQYF
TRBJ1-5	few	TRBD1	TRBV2	TGTGCCAGCAGCGACAGGGAGGGTCAGCCCCAGCATTTT	CASSDREGQPQHF
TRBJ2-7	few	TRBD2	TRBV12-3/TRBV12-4	TGTGCCAGCAGCCCGACTAGCGGTTTCTACGAGCAGTACTTC	CASSPTSGFYEQYF
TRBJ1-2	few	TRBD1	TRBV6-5	TGTGCCAGCACCAGACAGGGGAACTATGGCTACACCTTC	CASTRQGNYGYTF
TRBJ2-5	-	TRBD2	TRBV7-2	TGTGCCAGCAGCTTAGTATTTGGCGGGAGTGGAGAGACCCAGTACTTC	CASSLVFGGSGETQYF
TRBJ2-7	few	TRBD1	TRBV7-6	TGTGCCAGTAGCGTTAGCTACAGGGGGTACGAGCAGTACTTC	CASSVSYRGYEQYF
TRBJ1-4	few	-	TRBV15	TGTGCCACCAGCAGGAGTTTCGGGGTAACTAATGAAAAACTGTTTTTT	CATSRSFGVTNEKLFF
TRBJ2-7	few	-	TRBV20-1	TGCAGTGCTATAGTCCCACCAGTATTCTACGAGCAGTACTTC	CSAIVPPVFYEQYF
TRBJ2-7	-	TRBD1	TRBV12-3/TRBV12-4	TGTGCCAGCAGTTTAGAAACAGGGGGCGGCTACGAGCAGTACTTC	CASSLETGGGYEQYF
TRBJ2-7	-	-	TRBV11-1	TGTGCCAGCAGCTCCGGGGACCCCCCCTCCTACGAGCAGTACTTC	CASSSGDPPSYEQYF
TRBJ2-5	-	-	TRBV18	TGTGCCAGCTCACCGGCTGCCGGACGAAGGAGGGAGACCCAGTACTTC	CASSPAAGRRRETQYF
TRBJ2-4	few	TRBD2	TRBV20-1	TGCCCTGGCCCTAGCGGGTTAGCCAAAAACATTCAGTACTTC	CPGPSGLAKNIQYF